This TCR beta chain was identified in a study of blood T cell repertoires in COVID-19. As for the study in general: Collection of acute and convalescent COVID-19 samples took place in the United States, Italy and Spain. PBMCs, B-cell-depleted T cells, or T cells provided the cDNA or gDNA that made up the material.

In the source study's methods: Reference gene primers were amplified, and this amplification served to estimate nucleated cell counts. The protocol was immunoSEQ multiplex PCR, while the TCRdb copy is restricted to in-frame clones and leaves out a portion. V, J and clone size are those of that table, while D and trimming were read from the DNA. Of 350,000 to 450,000 clones listed, more than 80% are singletons. This CDR3 comprises 13 residues. The germline V gene encodes CDR1 SEHNR and CDR2 FQNEAQ (reference sequence). V gave up 3 bases and J gave up 7 bases; unmatched junction bases: 6. The sequence came from a middle-aged man with acute or convalescent COVID-19. The source material was peripheral blood. The chain links TRBV7-9 to TRBJ2-7, with 7 bases identical to TRBD1. The CDR3 coding sequence is TGTGCCAGCAGCTTGGGACAGTGGTCGGAGCAGTACTTC. Amino acid sequence: CASSLGQWSEQYF.